The 27 T cell receptor beta chains reported below all come from one sample, sequenced in a study of T cell responses to AZD1222 COVID-19 vaccine. Clones were sequenced by immunoSEQ multiplex PCR, and TCRdb holds only the in-frame ones, with some missing. The sample yields some 96,000 clones, more than 75% seen once. The starting material was peripheral blood, obtained on day 0 of AZD1222 vaccination. The receptors derive from an adult in good health.

The table lists this clone with a few counts. The chain employs TRBV6-5 and TRBJ1-2; D gene unclear. The CDR3 length is 15 residues. V gave up 2 bases and J gave up 4 bases, with 14 bases separating them. In germline, CDR1 is MNHEY, CDR2 SVGAGI. The CDR3 DNA sequence: TGTGCCAGCAGTTACGTCGGTGGGAACCCCTATGGCTACACCTTC. This translates into CASSYVGGNPYGYTF.

This chain uses TRBV19 with TRBJ1-1; unclear D gene. CDR3 length equals 12 residues. Germline values: CDR1 LNHDA, CDR2 SQIVND (reference sequence). V was cut by 7 bases and J by 5 bases, with 11 bases left in between. CDR3 sequence (DNA): TGTGCCAGTACCTCCATAGTGACTGAAGCTTTCTTT. It translates to CASTSIVTEAFF.

The chain is built from TRBV5-8 and TRBJ1-4; D unclear. The CDR3 totals 15 residues. The germline CDR1 and CDR2 sequences are SGHTS and YDEGEE. V was trimmed by 0 bases and J by 8 bases, leaving 14 bases between them. The CDR3 region is CASSLAYSLREKLFF. The CDR3 DNA follows: TGTGCCAGCAGCTTGGCCTACAGCCTTCGGGAAAAACTGTTTTTT.

The chain has TRBV5-1 and TRBJ2-7; D gene ambiguous. Looked up from germline, CDR1 is SGHRS and CDR2 is YFSETQ. There are 13 residues in the CDR3. Trimming removed 3 bases at V and 4 bases at J, with 11 bases between. The DNA for the CDR3 is TGCGCCAGCAGCTCGACCGGTATATACGAGCAGTACTTC. Protein product: CASSSTGIYEQYF.

A single count supports this clone. The rearrangement links TRBV7-6 to TRBJ2-1; D ambiguous. Germline V gene sequence: CDR1 SGHVS, CDR2 FNYEAQ. V lost 3 bases and J 1 base, leaving 7 bases between the germline ends. The CDR3 has 14 residues. The CDR3 nucleotides are TGTGCCAGCAGCTTGGAGTGGTCCTACAATGAGCAGTTCTTC. This sequence encodes CASSLEWSYNEQFF.

The chain joins TRBV12-5 to TRBJ2-1; 13 bases match TRBD2. Trimming cost V 5 bases and J 6 bases; bases outside gene matches: 4. CDR1 is LGHNT and CDR2 is FRNRAP in the germline V gene. This CDR3 has 15 residues. This CDR3 reads CASGLGLAGANEQFF. The CDR3 nucleotides are TGTGCTAGTGGTCTCGGACTAGCGGGAGCCAATGAGCAGTTCTTC.

The CDR3 nucleotides are TGTGCCAGCTCACCCCCCCGCCGAGAAAAACTGTTTTTT. Translation gives CASSPPRREKLFF. V and J are TRBV18 and TRBJ1-4; no firm D call. The CDR3 sequence is 13 residues long. The germline V gene has CDR1 KGHSH and CDR2 LQKENI. V was cut by 3 bases and J by 8 bases, with 10 bases left in between.

This chain connects TRBV2 to TRBJ1-5; no clear D. The CDR3 length is 14 residues. Germline V lookup: CDR1 SNHLY, CDR2 FYNNEI. Trimming pared 6 bases from V and 1 base from J, leaving 10 bases between. The CDR3 DNA is TGTGCCAGCAGAGCCGACGTAAGCAATCAGCCCCAGCATTTT. It encodes CASRADVSNQPQHF.

As to this clone: This specimen includes other DNA sequences encoding the same CDR3. The chain recombines TRBV18 with TRBJ2-2; D is unclear. Deletions cut 3 bases from V and 4 bases from J, with 3 bases between. This CDR3 region has 12 residues. Germline V gene data show CDR1 as KGHSH and CDR2 as LQKENI. As DNA, the CDR3 is TGTGCCAGCTCACCGGCCACCGGGGAGCTGTTTTTT. Its protein is CASSPATGELFF.

The V call is TRBV20-1, the J call TRBJ1-1, with D possibly being TRBD1 (6 bases). V gave up 3 bases and J gave up 5 bases, with 16 bases separating them. The CDR3 consists of 14 residues. Germline CDR1 DFQATT, CDR2 SNEGSKA (reference sequence). The CDR3 DNA sequence: TGCAGTGCTAGTACAGGGCCGACGGGAACTGAAGCTTTCTTT. This encodes CSASTGPTGTEAFF.

This chain uses TRBV27 with TRBJ1-4; D may be TRBD1 (6 bases). V was pared by 0 bases and J by 6 bases, with 14 bases between. This CDR3 is 16 amino acids long. Germline-derived CDR1 and CDR2 are MNHEY and SMNVEV (reference sequence). CDR3 in amino acids: CASSLSPNREDEKLFF. The CDR3 nucleotides read TGTGCCAGCAGTTTATCGCCCAACAGGGAGGATGAAAAACTGTTTTTT.

The rearrangement links TRBV5-6 to TRBJ2-5; TRBD1 matches 7 bases. Germline V lookup: CDR1 SGHDT, CDR2 YYEEEE. V dropped 2 bases and J dropped 4; count of bases not matched to a gene: 2. This CDR3 region has 13 residues. The CDR3 DNA follows: TGTGCCAGCAGCTTTGGGACAGCAGAGACCCAGTACTTC. Protein sequence: CASSFGTAETQYF. Drawing the rest from reference TRBV5-6 and TRBJ2-5, the complete variable domain is DAGVTQSPTHLIKTRGQQVTLRCSPKSGHDTVSWYQQALGQGPQFIFQYYEEEERQRGNFPDRFSGHQFPNYSSELNVNALLLGDSALYLCASSFGTAETQYFGPGTRLLVL.

The chain couples TRBV7-9 to TRBJ1-1, with D possibly being TRBD1 (5 bases). The CDR3 runs 14 residues. CDR1 is SEHNR and CDR2 is FQNEAQ in the germline V gene (reference sequence). Trimming removed 4 bases at V and 1 base at J, with 10 bases between. CDR3 bases: TGTGCCAGCAGCTCCGGGACGGGGAACACTGAAGCTTTCTTT. Its translation: CASSSGTGNTEAFF.

This clone occurred a few times. The rearrangement links TRBV7-8 to TRBJ1-1, with 7 bases that match TRBD1. Germline trimming cut 5 bases from V and 3 bases from J; bases unmatched to any gene: 3. This CDR3 region has 13 residues. CDR1 is SGHVS and CDR2 is FQNEAQ in the germline V gene. The CDR3 region has the DNA TGTGCCAGCAGCCTTGACAGGGACACTGAAGCTTTCTTT. It is translated as CASSLDRDTEAFF.

This chain uses TRBV19 with TRBJ1-5; D gene uncertain. CDR1 is LNHDA, CDR2 SQIVND, per germline (reference sequence). Deletions cut 6 bases from V and 2 bases from J, with 11 bases between. There are 14 residues in the CDR3. The CDR3 DNA is TGTGCCAGTAGCACTAGTCTGGGCAATCAGCCCCAGCATTTT. Translation gives CASSTSLGNQPQHF.

This chain uses TRBV7-9 with TRBJ2-1; D gene unclear. Germline V gene lookup returns CDR1 SEHNR and CDR2 FQNEAQ (reference sequence). Trimming shortened V by 4 bases and J by 3 bases, and 13 bases separated the two germline ends. This CDR3 is built from 15 residues. In DNA, the CDR3 is TGTGCCAGCAGCTCCCAAGGGCCCGTCTACAATGAGCAGTTCTTC. This sequence encodes CASSSQGPVYNEQFF. The variable domain in full, with the rest retrieved from reference TRBV7-9 and TRBJ2-1, is DTGVSQNPRHKITKRGQNVTFRCDPISEHNRLYWYRQTLGQGPEFLTYFQNEAQLEKSRLLSDRFSAERPKGSFSTLEIQRTEQGDSAMYLCASSSQGPVYNEQFFGPGTRLTVL.

This chain connects TRBV12-5 to TRBJ2-5; D remains unclear. Germline V gives CDR1 LGHNT, CDR2 FRNRAP. Trimming shortened V by 3 bases and J by 3 bases, and 5 bases separated the two germline ends. This CDR3 has 12 amino acids. The chain's CDR3 is CASGLTKETQYF. The CDR3 DNA is TGTGCTAGTGGTTTAACCAAAGAGACCCAGTACTTC. Full variable domain (rest looked up from reference TRBV12-5 and TRBJ2-5): DARVTQTPRHKVTEMGQEVTMRCQPILGHNTVFWYRQTMMQGLELLAYFRNRAPLDDSGMPKDRFSAEMPDATLATLKIQPSEPRDSAVYFCASGLTKETQYFGPGTRLLVL.

This clone has a single count. This chain connects TRBV11-3 to TRBJ1-1; D possibly corresponds to TRBD1 (5 bases). V was clipped by 1 base and J by 0 bases, with 12 bases between them. The germline V gene encodes CDR1 SGHNT and CDR2 YENEEA. CDR3 size: 16 residues. The CDR3 region is CASSLVGGGVNTEAFF. In DNA form, the CDR3 reads TGTGCCAGCAGCTTAGTTGGGGGAGGGGTGAACACTGAAGCTTTCTTT. Drawing the rest from reference TRBV11-3 and TRBJ1-1, the complete variable domain is EAGVVQSPRYKIIEKKQPVAFWCNPISGHNTLYWYLQNLGQGPELLIRYENEEAVDDSQLPKDRFSAERLKGVDSTLKIQPAELGDSAVYLCASSLVGGGVNTEAFFGQGTRLTVV.

The chain carries TRBV10-3 and TRBJ1-2, with a possible D match to TRBD1 (5 bases). This CDR3 is 14 amino acids long. Looked up from germline, CDR1 is ENHRY and CDR2 is SYGVKD. Trimming left V 2 bases short and J 6 bases short, with 13 bases between. The CDR3 bases are TGTGCCATCAGTGAGGCACCGGGGGTAGATGGCTACACCTTC. Translating gives CAISEAPGVDGYTF.

This clone has only a few counts. The chain is built from TRBV27 and TRBJ1-1; 7 bases align to TRBD1. The CDR3 contains 13 residues. Germline V gene lookup returns CDR1 MNHEY and CDR2 SMNVEV (reference sequence). Germline trimming cut 6 bases from V and 7 bases from J; bases unmatched to any gene: 8. The CDR3 here is CASRWEGAGEAFF. The CDR3 region has the DNA TGTGCCAGCAGGTGGGAGGGGGCCGGTGAAGCTTTCTTT.

This clone was seen a handful of times. The chain couples TRBV5-1 to TRBJ1-5, with a weak D call TRBD1 (5 bases). Germline CDR1 SGHRS, CDR2 YFSETQ. V was trimmed by 1 base and J by 4 bases, leaving 12 bases between them. The length of the CDR3 is 15 residues. In DNA form, the CDR3 reads TGCGCCAGCAGCTTGTCCGACGGGGGTAATCAGCCCCAGCATTTT. It is translated as CASSLSDGGNQPQHF.

The chain joins TRBV6-5 to TRBJ1-3; no reliable D call. V was cut by 6 bases and J by 0 bases, with 12 bases left in between. The CDR3 is 15 residues long. Per the germline V gene, CDR1 is MNHEY and CDR2 is SVGAGI. CDR3 in amino acids: CASRRDLNSGNTIYF. The CDR3 DNA reads as TGTGCCAGCAGGCGCGACTTAAACTCTGGAAACACCATATATTTT.

At least ten counts were recorded for this clone. J is TRBJ1-2 and V is TRBV5-6; D is unresolved. Germline V gene sequence: CDR1 SGHDT, CDR2 YYEEEE. Deletions cut 2 bases from V and 3 bases from J, with 5 bases between. This CDR3 comprises 12 residues. CDR3 DNA sequence: TGTGCCAGCAGCTTCGGGGACTATGGCTACACCTTC. Encoded protein: CASSFGDYGYTF.

CDR3 loop: CASTPYEPQNYGYTF. In DNA, the CDR3 is TGTGCCAGCACCCCTTATGAACCTCAAAATTATGGCTACACCTTC. The V call is TRBV7-9, the J call TRBJ1-2; no clear D gene. The CDR3 sequence is 15 residues long. Trimming cost V 7 bases and J 5 bases, with 20 bases left between them. Per the germline V gene, CDR1 is SEHNR and CDR2 is FQNEAQ (reference sequence). Filled out from reference TRBV7-9 and TRBJ1-2, the complete variable domain reads DTGVSQNPRHKITKRGQNVTFRCDPISEHNRLYWYRQTLGQGPEFLTYFQNEAQLEKSRLLSDRFSAERPKGSFSTLEIQRTEQGDSAMYLCASTPYEPQNYGYTFGSGTRLTVV.

The V call is TRBV7-9, the J call TRBJ1-2, with a weak D call TRBD1 (5 bases). The CDR3 consists of 12 residues. Deletions cut 6 bases from V and 4 bases from J, with 9 bases between. Germline values: CDR1 SEHNR, CDR2 FQNEAQ (reference sequence). The CDR3 protein is CASRAQGYGYTF. The CDR3 nucleotides are TGTGCCAGCAGGGCCCAGGGCTATGGCTACACCTTC.

J is TRBJ1-1 and V is TRBV5-1; D uncertain. Germline CDR1 SGHRS, CDR2 YFSETQ. CDR3 length: 14 amino acids. Trimming took off 5 bases at V and 4 bases at J, with 15 bases between the two ends. The CDR3 DNA reads TGCGCCAGCAGGAGCATGTTGGTGAGCACTGAAGCTTTCTTT. Protein product: CASRSMLVSTEAFF.

The chain employs TRBV6-1 and TRBJ1-6, with TRBD1 matching 7 bases. CDR1 MNHNS and CDR2 SASEGT come from the germline V gene. This CDR3 is 17 amino acids long. The V and J ends lost 6 bases and 5 bases, in that order; junction bases with no gene match: 13. The CDR3 region is CASSEMTGTRNNSPLHF. DNA of the CDR3: TGTGCCAGCAGCGAAATGACAGGGACGAGGAATAATTCACCCCTCCACTTT.